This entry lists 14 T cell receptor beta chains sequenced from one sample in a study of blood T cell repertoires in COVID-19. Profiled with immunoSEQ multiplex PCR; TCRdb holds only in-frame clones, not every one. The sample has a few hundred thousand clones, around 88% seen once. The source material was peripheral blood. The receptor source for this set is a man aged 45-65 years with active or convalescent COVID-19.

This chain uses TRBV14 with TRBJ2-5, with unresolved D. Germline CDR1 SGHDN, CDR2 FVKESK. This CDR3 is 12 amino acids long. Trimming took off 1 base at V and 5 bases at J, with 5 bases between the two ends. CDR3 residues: CASSQVRETQYF. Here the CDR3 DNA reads TGTGCCAGCAGCCAAGTGCGGGAGACCCAGTACTTC.

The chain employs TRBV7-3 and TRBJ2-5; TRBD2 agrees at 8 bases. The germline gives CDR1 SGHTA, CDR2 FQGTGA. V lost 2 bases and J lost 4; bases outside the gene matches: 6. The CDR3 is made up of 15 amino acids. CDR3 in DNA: TGTGCCAGCAGCTTACTCGGGAGGGTGGGAGAGACCCAGTACTTC. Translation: CASSLLGRVGETQYF.

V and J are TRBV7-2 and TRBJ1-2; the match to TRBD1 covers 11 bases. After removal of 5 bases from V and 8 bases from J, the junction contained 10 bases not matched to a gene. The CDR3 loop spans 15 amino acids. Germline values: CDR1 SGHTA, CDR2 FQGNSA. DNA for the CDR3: TGTGCCAGCAGCCCGGGGACAGGGGGTCTGGAAGGCTACACCTTC. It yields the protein CASSPGTGGLEGYTF.

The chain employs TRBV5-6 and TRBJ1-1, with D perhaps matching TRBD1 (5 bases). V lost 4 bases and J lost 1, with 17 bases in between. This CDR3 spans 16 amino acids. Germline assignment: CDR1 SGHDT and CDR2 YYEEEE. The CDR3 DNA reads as TGTGCCAGCAGCCCGGGACTTTCGCAGGGGAACACTGAAGCTTTCTTT. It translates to CASSPGLSQGNTEAFF.

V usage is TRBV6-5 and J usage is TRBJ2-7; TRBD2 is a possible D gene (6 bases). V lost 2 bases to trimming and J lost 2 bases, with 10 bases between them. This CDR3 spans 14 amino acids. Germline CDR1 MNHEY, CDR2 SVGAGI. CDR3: CASSYPGLPYEQYF. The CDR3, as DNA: TGTGCCAGCAGTTACCCGGGACTCCCCTACGAGCAGTACTTC.

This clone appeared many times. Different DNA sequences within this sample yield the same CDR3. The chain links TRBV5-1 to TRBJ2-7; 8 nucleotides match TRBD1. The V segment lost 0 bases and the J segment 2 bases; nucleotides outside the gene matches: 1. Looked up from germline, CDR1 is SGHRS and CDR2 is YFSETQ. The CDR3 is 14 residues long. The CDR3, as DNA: TGCGCCAGCAGCTTGGCAGGGGGCACCTACGAGCAGTACTTC. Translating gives CASSLAGGTYEQYF.

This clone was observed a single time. The DNA of the CDR3 is TGTGCCAGCAGCCAAGACGGGGGAGGCACAGATACGCAGTATTTT. As protein: CASSQDGGGTDTQYF. The genes are TRBV3-1 (or the pseudogene TRBV3-2) and TRBJ2-3, with D tentatively TRBD2 (6 bases). CDR3 length: 15 residues. Trimming took off 0 bases at V and 1 base at J, with 8 bases between the two ends. Germline loops: CDR1 LGHDT, CDR2 YNNKEL (reference sequence).

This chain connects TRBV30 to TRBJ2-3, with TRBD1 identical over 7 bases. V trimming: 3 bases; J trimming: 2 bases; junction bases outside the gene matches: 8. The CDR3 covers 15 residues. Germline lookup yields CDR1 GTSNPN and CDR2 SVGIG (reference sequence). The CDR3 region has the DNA TGTGCCTGGAGGACAACAGGGGTTACCACAGATACGCAGTATTTT. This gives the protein CAWRTTGVTTDTQYF.

Here the CDR3 DNA reads TGTGCCAGCAGCTTGGGGACAGGGGGCTCTGGGGCCAACGTCCTGACTTTC. Translating it yields CASSLGTGGSGANVLTF. This rearrangement joins TRBV3-1 (or the pseudogene TRBV3-2) to TRBJ2-6; TRBD1 agrees at 11 bases. Germline CDR1 reads LGHDT; CDR2 reads YNNKEL (reference sequence). Germline trimming cut 5 bases from V and 0 bases from J; bases unmatched to any gene: 3. This CDR3 has 17 amino acids.

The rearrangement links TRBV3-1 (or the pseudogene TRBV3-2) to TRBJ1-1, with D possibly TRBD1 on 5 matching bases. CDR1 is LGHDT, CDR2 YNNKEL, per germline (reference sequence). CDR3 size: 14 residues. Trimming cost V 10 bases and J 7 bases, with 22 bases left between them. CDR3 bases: TGTGCCACCACTACGACACCCAAAGGGGATGAAGCTTTCTTT. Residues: CATTTTPKGDEAFF.

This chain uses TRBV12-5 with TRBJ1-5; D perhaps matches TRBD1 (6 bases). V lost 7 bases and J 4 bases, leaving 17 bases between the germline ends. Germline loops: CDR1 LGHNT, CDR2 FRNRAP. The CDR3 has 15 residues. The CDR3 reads CASAPTGTKNQPQHF. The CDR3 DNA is TGTGCTAGTGCCCCGACGGGGACAAAAAATCAGCCCCAGCATTTT.

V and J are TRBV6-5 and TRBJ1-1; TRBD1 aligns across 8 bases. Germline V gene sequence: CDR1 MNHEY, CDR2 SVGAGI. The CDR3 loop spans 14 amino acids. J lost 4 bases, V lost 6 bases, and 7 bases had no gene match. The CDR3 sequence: CASSLGQVSTEAFF. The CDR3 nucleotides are TGTGCCAGCAGCCTGGGACAGGTGAGCACTGAAGCTTTCTTT.

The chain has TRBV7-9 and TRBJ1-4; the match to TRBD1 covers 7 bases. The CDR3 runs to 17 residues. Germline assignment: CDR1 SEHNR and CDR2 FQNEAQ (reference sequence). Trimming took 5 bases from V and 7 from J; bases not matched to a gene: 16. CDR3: CASSPKPSGTVSEKLFF. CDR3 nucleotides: TGTGCCAGCAGCCCGAAACCCTCCGGGACAGTGAGTGAAAAACTGTTTTTT. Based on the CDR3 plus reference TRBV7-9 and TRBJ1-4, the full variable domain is DTGVSQNPRHKITKRGQNVTFRCDPISEHNRLYWYRQTLGQGPEFLTYFQNEAQLEKSRLLSDRFSAERPKGSFSTLEIQRTEQGDSAMYLCASSPKPSGTVSEKLFFGSGTQLSVL.

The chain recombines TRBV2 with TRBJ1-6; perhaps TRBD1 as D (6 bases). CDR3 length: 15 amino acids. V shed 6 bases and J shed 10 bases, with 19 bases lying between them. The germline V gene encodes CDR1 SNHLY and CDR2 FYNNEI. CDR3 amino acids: CASRGTSHGVSPLHF. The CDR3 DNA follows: TGTGCCAGCAGGGGGACATCCCATGGGGTGTCACCCCTCCACTTT.